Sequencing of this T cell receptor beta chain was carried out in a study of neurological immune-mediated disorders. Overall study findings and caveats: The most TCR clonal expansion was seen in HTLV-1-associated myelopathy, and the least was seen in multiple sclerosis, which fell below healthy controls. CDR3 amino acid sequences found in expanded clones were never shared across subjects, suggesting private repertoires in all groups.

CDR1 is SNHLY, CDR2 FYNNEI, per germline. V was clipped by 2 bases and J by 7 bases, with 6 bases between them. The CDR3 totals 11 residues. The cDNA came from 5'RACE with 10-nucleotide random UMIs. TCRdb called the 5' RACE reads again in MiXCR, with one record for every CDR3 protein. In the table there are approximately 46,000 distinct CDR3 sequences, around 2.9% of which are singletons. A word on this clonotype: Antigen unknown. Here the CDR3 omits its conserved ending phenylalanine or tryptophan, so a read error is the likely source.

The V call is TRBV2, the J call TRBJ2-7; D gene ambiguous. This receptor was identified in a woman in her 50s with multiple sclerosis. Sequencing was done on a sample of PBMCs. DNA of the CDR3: TGTGCCAGCAGTGAATGGCAGGAGCAGTACAAC. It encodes CASSEWQEQYN.